These 20 T cell receptor beta chains were sequenced from one sample in a study of beta chain features in type 1 diabetes (dated by TCRdb to 2017 to 2018). Paper-wide results and their limitations: Type 1 diabetes patients showed a moderate but significant shortening of TCRB CDR3 length in all four CD4+ subsets.

Libraries were prepared through the immunoSEQ multiplex PCR assay. The High Capacity cDNA Reverse Transcription Kit was used to reverse transcribe all of the isolated RNA, meaning that expressed TCRB transcripts were what got sequenced. As stored in TCRdb, this immuneACCESS dataset retains in-frame rearrangements with V and J assigned. A fraction of the clones does not appear; measured against another copy, unresolved V genes explain less than half of the discrepancy, and the remainder lacks a known reason. The sample includes 300,000 to 350,000 clones, with around 9.3% observed a single time. The ten largest clonotypes hold around 1% of the sample. Antigen specificity for these receptors is unknown. Sequencing was performed on central memory CD4+ T cells from blood. The receptor set was obtained from a young man with type 1 diabetes.

The chain couples TRBV9 to TRBJ2-3; D is undetermined. Germline V CDR1 and CDR2: SGDLS, YYNGEE. V was cut by 4 bases and J by 2 bases, with 11 bases left in between. CDR3 length: 14 residues. The DNA for the CDR3 is TGTGCCAGCAGCTTAGATGGGCCCACAGATACGCAGTATTTT. This translates into CASSLDGPTDTQYF.

This clone was recorded a few times. V is TRBV29-1 and J is TRBJ2-6; D unresolved. The germline CDR1 and CDR2 sequences are SQVTM and ANQGSEA. V was pared by 1 base and J by 0 bases, with 10 bases between. The CDR3 consists of 16 residues. The CDR3 is CSVEASNLSGANVLTF. CDR3 coding DNA: TGCAGCGTTGAAGCGTCTAACCTCTCTGGGGCCAACGTCCTGACTTTC.

The sample holds a few counts of this clone. The rearrangement uses TRBV11-2 and TRBJ2-1, with a weak D call TRBD2 (6 bases). The CDR3 sequence is 15 residues long. The ends were cut back, 0 bases at V and 8 bases at J, with 14 bases in the middle. In germline, CDR1 is SGHAT, CDR2 FQNNGV. CDR3 coding DNA: TGTGCCAGCAGCTTAGACCCGGGACTTTCCCATGAGCAGTTCTTC. Protein product: CASSLDPGLSHEQFF.

The chain is built from TRBV5-6 and TRBJ2-1; possible D gene TRBD1, 6 bases. This CDR3 comprises 14 residues. Germline V gene sequence: CDR1 SGHDT, CDR2 YYEEEE. V was trimmed by 5 bases and J by 7 bases, leaving 16 bases between them. The CDR3 spells CASRRGFVENEQFF. CDR3 nucleotide sequence: TGTGCCAGCAGAAGGGGGTTTGTCGAAAATGAGCAGTTCTTC.

The chain joins TRBV7-8 to TRBJ1-6; D gene ambiguous. The germline gives CDR1 SGHVS, CDR2 FQNEAQ. V lost 1 base and J lost 10, with 5 bases in between. The CDR3 runs to 12 residues. CDR3 sequence reads: CASSLVLSPLHF. As DNA, the CDR3 is TGTGCCAGCAGCTTAGTTCTCTCACCCCTCCACTTT.

There are a few counts of this clone. One junction end disagrees with the germline gene, perhaps due to a read error. The V gene is TRBV5-5, the J gene TRBJ2-3; possibly TRBD1 for D (6 bases). The CDR3 spans 13 residues. The germline V gene has CDR1 SGHKS and CDR2 YYEKEE (reference sequence). The CDR3 sequence is CASSLTQGPLGGF. For the CDR3, the DNA is TGTGCCAGCAGCTTGACACAGGGACCCTTAGGAGGTTTT.

This sequence joins TRBV7-2 and TRBJ1-2; 9 nucleotides match TRBD1. V shed 3 bases and J 7 bases; nucleotides not matched to a gene: 9. Germline assignment: CDR1 SGHTA and CDR2 FQGNSA. The CDR3 runs to 15 residues. The CDR3, as DNA: TGTGCCAGCAGCTTGTCGGGACAGGGATTATCTGGCTACACCTTC. Translation: CASSLSGQGLSGYTF.

This clone turned up a few times. V and J are TRBV5-4 and TRBJ2-7; D is unresolved. Germline-derived CDR1 and CDR2 are SGHNT and YYREEE (reference sequence). This CDR3 is 13 amino acids long. Trimming cost V 4 bases and J 5 bases, with 13 bases left between them. CDR3 bases: TGTGCCAGCAGCCACACCGATGTGGACGAGCAGTACTTC. Translated: CASSHTDVDEQYF.

A few counts support this clone. The chain combines TRBV7-2 with TRBJ1-4; no clear D. Trimming removed 4 bases from V and 4 bases from J, with 16 bases in between. Germline loops: CDR1 SGHTA, CDR2 FQGNSA. This CDR3 spans 16 amino acids. The chain's CDR3 is CASSSVLAAGNEKLFF. The CDR3 DNA reads TGTGCCAGCAGCTCCGTACTAGCAGCTGGTAATGAAAAACTGTTTTTT. The full variable domain, its missing parts supplied by reference TRBV7-2 and TRBJ1-4, is GAGVSQSPSNKVTEKGKDVELRCDPISGHTALYWYRQSLGQGLEFLIYFQGNSAPDKSGLPSDRFSAERTGGSVSTLTIQRTQQEDSAVYLCASSSVLAAGNEKLFFGSGTQLSVL.

In its sample, this clone was seen a few times. The CDR3 loop reads CASSVSGGASDNEQFF. DNA of the CDR3: TGTGCCAGCAGCGTCTCAGGTGGGGCCTCGGACAATGAGCAGTTCTTC. The gene calls are TRBV9 and TRBJ2-1; the D gene is possibly TRBD1 (5 bases). Germline CDR1 reads SGDLS; CDR2 reads YYNGEE. V lost 2 bases, J lost 5 bases, and 17 bases lay in between. CDR3 size: 16 residues.

The rearrangement links TRBV7-2 to TRBJ2-2; D remains unclear. CDR3 length: 15 residues. Germline V gene data show CDR1 as SGHTA and CDR2 as FQGNSA. The V end was cut by 5 bases, the J end by 1 base, with 11 bases between. CDR3 DNA: TGTGCCAGCAGCCTGGTGGTTGTGAACACCGGGGAGCTGTTTTTT. It translates to CASSLVVVNTGELFF.

This clone was seen only a few times. The chain employs TRBV7-9 and TRBJ2-3; tentatively, D is TRBD2 (5 bases). V lost 4 bases, J lost 2 bases, and 7 bases lay in between. Germline CDR1 and CDR2: SEHNR and FQNEAQ (reference sequence). The CDR3 runs 13 residues. The CDR3 reads CASSSGVTDTQYF. The DNA for the CDR3 is TGTGCCAGCAGCTCCGGGGTCACAGATACGCAGTATTTT.

This clone was counted a few times. J is TRBJ1-2 and V is TRBV6-5; 9 bases fit TRBD1. With V trimmed by 2 bases and J by 8 bases, 12 bases remained unmatched. The CDR3 contains 16 residues. Germline values: CDR1 MNHEY, CDR2 SVGAGI. CDR3 sequence: CASSYIHGQGPRGYTF. The CDR3 nucleotides are TGTGCCAGCAGTTACATACACGGACAGGGGCCGAGGGGCTACACCTTC.

The chain has TRBV9 and TRBJ2-2; 10 nucleotides agree with TRBD2. The CDR3 contains 17 residues. Germline V lookup: CDR1 SGDLS, CDR2 YYNGEE. With 0 bases clipped from V and 5 bases from J, the junction kept 7 bases outside the gene matches. CDR3 nucleotide sequence: TGTGCCAGCAGCGTAGATATTAGCGGGGGGCCGACCGGGGAGCTGTTTTTT. It is translated as CASSVDISGGPTGELFF. The full variable domain, its missing parts supplied by reference TRBV9 and TRBJ2-2, is DSGVTQTPKHLITATGQRVTLRCSPRSGDLSVYWYQQSLDQGLQFLIQYYNGEERAKGNILERFSAQQFPDLHSELNLSSLELGDSALYFCASSVDISGGPTGELFFGEGSRLTVL.

There are a few counts of this clone. The rearrangement joins TRBV6-5 to TRBJ1-6, with D possibly matching TRBD1 (6 bases). The V gene's germline CDR1 is MNHEY and CDR2 SVGAGI. The length of the CDR3 is 15 residues. The ends were cut back, 5 bases at V and 4 bases at J, with 12 bases in the middle. The chain's CDR3 is CASSRADRYNSPLHF. The CDR3 DNA is TGTGCCAGCAGTCGCGCGGACAGATATAATTCACCCCTCCACTTT.

This clone has just a few counts. The rearrangement links TRBV9 to TRBJ1-6; the D gene is possibly TRBD1 (5 bases). Trimming shortened V by 1 base and J by 7 bases, and 12 bases separated the two germline ends. The CDR3 covers 15 residues. Germline V gene data show CDR1 as SGDLS and CDR2 as YYNGEE. The CDR3 DNA reads TGTGCCAGCAGCGTACAACAGGCCCCGAATTCACCCCTCCACTTT. It translates to CASSVQQAPNSPLHF.

The chain recombines TRBV10-3 with TRBJ2-3; D is undetermined. Per the germline V gene, CDR1 is ENHRY and CDR2 is SYGVKD. V was shortened by 11 bases and J by 1 base, with 4 bases between the two germline ends. This CDR3 is 10 amino acids long. The CDR3 here is CAAGTDTQYF. In DNA, the CDR3 is TGTGCCGCGGGCACAGATACGCAGTATTTT.

This clone was observed a handful of times. V gene TRBV18 combines with J gene TRBJ1-3; no reliable D call. Germline V gene lookup returns CDR1 KGHSH and CDR2 LQKENI. The V gene lost 0 bases and the J gene lost 0 bases, with 6 bases spanning the gap. This CDR3 comprises 15 residues. DNA for the CDR3: TGTGCCAGCTCACCACCGGACGGCTCTGGAAACACCATATATTTT. It encodes CASSPPDGSGNTIYF.

The V gene is TRBV5-6, the J gene TRBJ2-2; D may be TRBD1 (5 bases). Germline V gene data show CDR1 as SGHDT and CDR2 as YYEEEE. The V end lost 4 bases, the J end lost 7 bases, and 14 bases lay between the germline ends. The CDR3 loop spans 14 amino acids. In DNA, the CDR3 is TGTGCCAGCAGCCCGGACACTGCTAGCGGGGAGCTGTTTTTT. It encodes CASSPDTASGELFF. Full variable domain (outside the CDR3, taken from reference TRBV5-6 and TRBJ2-2): DAGVTQSPTHLIKTRGQQVTLRCSPKSGHDTVSWYQQALGQGPQFIFQYYEEEERQRGNFPDRFSGHQFPNYSSELNVNALLLGDSALYLCASSPDTASGELFFGEGSRLTVL.

The table lists this clone with a few counts. The gene calls are TRBV2 and TRBJ1-1, with 7 bases matching TRBD1. Germline lookup yields CDR1 SNHLY and CDR2 FYNNEI. V lost 5 bases and J lost 6; bases outside the gene matches: 6. The CDR3 loop spans 13 amino acids. The CDR3 sequence: CASSPDRAPEAFF. The CDR3 DNA follows: TGTGCCAGCAGTCCAGACAGGGCCCCTGAAGCTTTCTTT.